The source of this T cell receptor beta chain is a study of cytomegalovirus exposure and HLA in healthy donors. Primers for the PCR totalled 60 Vbeta and 13 Jbeta. Produced via immunoSEQ multiplex PCR; TCRdb's table is partial and in-frame only. The top ten clones hold roughly 5.5% of a sample with 150,000 to 180,000 clones, around 80% of them seen once. Germline assignment: CDR1 SGHRS and CDR2 YFSETQ. The CDR3 runs 14 residues. V lost 4 bases to trimming and J lost 2 bases; unmatched junction nucleotides: 4. V is TRBV5-1 and J is TRBJ2-7; 9 nucleotides match TRBD2. This receptor was obtained from a woman aged 40 to 55 in good health and CMV-seropositive. Sequenced sample: PBMCs. Here the CDR3 reads CASSISSGTYEQYF. CDR3 coding DNA: TGCGCCAGCAGCATTTCTAGCGGGACCTACGAGCAGTACTTC.